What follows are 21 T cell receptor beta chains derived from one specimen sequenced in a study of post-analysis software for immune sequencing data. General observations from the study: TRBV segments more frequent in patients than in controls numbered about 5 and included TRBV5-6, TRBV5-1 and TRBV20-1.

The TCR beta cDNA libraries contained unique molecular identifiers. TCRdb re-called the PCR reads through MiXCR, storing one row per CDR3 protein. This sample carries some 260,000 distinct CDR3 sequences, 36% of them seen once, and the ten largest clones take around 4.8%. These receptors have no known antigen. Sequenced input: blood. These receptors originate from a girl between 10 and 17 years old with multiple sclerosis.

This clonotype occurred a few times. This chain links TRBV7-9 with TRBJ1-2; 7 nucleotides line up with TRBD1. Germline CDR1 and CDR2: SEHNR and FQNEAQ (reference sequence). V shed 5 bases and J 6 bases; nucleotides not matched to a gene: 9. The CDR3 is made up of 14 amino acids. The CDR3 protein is CASSQKGTANGYTF. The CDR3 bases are TGTGCCAGCAGCCAGAAGGGGACAGCTAATGGCTACACCTTC.

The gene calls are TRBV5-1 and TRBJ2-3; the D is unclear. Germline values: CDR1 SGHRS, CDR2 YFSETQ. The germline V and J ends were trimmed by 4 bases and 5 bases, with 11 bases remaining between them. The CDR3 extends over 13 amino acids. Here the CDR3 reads CASSPALLDTQYF. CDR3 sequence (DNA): TGCGCCAGCAGCCCTGCGTTATTAGATACGCAGTATTTT.

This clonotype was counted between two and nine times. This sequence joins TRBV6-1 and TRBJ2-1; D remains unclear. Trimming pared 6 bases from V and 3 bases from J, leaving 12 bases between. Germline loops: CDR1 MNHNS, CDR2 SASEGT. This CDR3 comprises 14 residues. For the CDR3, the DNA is TGTGCCAGCAGGGCCGACGGTAGCTACAATGAGCAGTTCTTC. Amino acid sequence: CASRADGSYNEQFF.

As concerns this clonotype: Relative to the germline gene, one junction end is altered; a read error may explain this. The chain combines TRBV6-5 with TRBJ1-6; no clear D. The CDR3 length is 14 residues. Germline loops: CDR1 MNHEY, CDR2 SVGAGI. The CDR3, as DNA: TGTGCCAGCAAGGCGACCACCACCAATTCACCCCCCCACTTT. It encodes CASKATTTNSPPHF.

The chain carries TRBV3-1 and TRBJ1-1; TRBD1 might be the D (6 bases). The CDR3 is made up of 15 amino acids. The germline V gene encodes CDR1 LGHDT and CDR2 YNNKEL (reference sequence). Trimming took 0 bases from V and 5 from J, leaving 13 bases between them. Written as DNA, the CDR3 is TGTGCCAGCAGCCAAGATCCAGCAGGGGAGACTGAAGCTTTCTTT. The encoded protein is CASSQDPAGETEAFF.

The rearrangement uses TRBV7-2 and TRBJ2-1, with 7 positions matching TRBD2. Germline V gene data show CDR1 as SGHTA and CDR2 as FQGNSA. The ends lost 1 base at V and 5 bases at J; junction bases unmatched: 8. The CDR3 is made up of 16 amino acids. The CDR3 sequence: CASSLVETSFHNEQFF. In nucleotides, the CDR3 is TGTGCCAGCAGCTTAGTCGAGACTAGCTTCCACAATGAGCAGTTCTTC.

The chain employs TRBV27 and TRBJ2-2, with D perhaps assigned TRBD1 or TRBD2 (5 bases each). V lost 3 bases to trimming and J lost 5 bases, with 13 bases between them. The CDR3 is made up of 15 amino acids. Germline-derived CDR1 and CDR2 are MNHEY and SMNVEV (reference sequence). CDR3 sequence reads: CASSFGGSRTGELFF. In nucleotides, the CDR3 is TGTGCCAGCAGTTTTGGGGGTTCCAGGACCGGGGAGCTGTTTTTT.

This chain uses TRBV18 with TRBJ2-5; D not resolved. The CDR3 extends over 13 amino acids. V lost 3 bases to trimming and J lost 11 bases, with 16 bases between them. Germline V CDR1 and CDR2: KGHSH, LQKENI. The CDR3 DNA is TGTGCCAGCTCACCTTGGGCACTTAATGAGCAGTACTTC. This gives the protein CASSPWALNEQYF.

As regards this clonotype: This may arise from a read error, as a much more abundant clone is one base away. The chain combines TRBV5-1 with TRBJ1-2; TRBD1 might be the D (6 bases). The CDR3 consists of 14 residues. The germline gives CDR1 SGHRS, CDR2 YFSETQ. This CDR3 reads CASGLEGTIVGYTF. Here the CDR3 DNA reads TGCGCCAGCGGCTTGGAAGGGACAATTGTGGGCTACACCTTC. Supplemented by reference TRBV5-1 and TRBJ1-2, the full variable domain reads KAGVTQTPRYLIKTRGQQVTLSCSPISGHRSVSWYQQTPGQGLQFLFEYFSETQRNKGNFPGRFSGRQFSNSRSEMNVSTLELGDSALYLCASGLEGTIVGYTFGSGTRLTVV.

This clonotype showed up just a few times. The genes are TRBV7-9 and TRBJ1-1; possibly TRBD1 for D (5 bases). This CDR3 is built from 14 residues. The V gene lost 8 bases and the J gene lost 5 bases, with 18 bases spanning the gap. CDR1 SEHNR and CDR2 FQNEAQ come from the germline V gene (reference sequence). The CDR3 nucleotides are TGTGCCAGCCTAGGACCAGGGCGGAGAACTGAAGCTTTCTTT. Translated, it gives CASLGPGRRTEAFF.

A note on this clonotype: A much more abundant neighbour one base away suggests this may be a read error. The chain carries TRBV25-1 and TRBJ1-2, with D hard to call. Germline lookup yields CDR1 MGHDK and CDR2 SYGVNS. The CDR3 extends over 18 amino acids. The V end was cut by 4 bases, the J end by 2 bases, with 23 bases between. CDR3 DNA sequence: TGTGCCAGCAGTGGGTCAGCCTTGGGCAGGATTGCGAACTATGGCTACACCTTC. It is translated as CASSGSALGRIANYGYTF.

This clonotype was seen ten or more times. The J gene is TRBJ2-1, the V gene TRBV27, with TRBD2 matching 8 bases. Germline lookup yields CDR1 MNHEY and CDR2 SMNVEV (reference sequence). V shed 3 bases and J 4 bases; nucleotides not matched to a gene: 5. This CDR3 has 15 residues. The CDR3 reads CASSFNGGGYNEQFF. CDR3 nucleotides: TGTGCCAGCAGTTTTAATGGCGGGGGGTACAATGAGCAGTTCTTC.

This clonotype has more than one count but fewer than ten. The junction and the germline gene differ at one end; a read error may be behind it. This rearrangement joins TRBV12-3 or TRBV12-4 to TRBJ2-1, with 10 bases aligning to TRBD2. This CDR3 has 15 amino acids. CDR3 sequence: CASSIGELAGIERCF. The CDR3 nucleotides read TGTGCCAGCAGTATAGGAGAACTAGCGGGGATTGAGCGGTGCTTC.

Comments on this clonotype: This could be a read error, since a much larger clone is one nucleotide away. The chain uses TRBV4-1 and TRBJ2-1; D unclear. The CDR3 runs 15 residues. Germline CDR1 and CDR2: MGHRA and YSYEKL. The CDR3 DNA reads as TGCGCCGGCAGCCAAATCTGGACCAATTACAATGAGCAGTTCTTC. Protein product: CAGSQIWTNYNEQFF.

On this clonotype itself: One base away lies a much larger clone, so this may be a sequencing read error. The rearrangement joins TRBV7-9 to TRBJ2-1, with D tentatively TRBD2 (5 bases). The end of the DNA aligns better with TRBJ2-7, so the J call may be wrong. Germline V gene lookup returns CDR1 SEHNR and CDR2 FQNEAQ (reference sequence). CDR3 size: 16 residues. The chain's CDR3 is CASSSLSGGSYNEQYF. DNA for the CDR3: TGTGCCAGCAGCTCTTTGAGCGGAGGCTCCTACAATGAGCAGTACTTC.

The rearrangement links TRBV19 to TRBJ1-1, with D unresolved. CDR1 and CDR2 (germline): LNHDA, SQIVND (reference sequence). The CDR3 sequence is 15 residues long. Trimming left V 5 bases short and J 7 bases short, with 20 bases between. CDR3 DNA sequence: TGTGCCAGTAGTCAATCTCTCGATCCAAAAGGTGAAGCTTTCTTT. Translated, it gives CASSQSLDPKGEAFF.

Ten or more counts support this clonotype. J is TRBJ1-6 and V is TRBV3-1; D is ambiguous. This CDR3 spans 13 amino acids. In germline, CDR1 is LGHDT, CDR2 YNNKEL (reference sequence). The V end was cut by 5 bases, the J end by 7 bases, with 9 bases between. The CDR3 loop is CASSYLRNSPLHF. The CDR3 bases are TGTGCCAGCAGCTACCTCCGGAATTCACCCCTCCACTTT.

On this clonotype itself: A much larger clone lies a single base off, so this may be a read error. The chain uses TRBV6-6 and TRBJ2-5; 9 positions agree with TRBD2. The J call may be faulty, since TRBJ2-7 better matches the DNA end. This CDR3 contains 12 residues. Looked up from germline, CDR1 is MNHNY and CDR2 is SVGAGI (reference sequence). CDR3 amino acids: CATGTSSDEQYF. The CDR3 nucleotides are TGTGCCACCGGGACTAGCTCCGACGAGCAGTACTTC.

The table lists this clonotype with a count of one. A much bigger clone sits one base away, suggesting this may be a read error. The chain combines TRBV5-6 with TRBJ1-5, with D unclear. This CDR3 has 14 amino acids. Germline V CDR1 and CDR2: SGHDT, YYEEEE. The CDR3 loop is CASSRRENNQSQHF. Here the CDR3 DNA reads TGTGCCAGCAGCAGACGGGAAAACAATCAGTCCCAGCATTTT.

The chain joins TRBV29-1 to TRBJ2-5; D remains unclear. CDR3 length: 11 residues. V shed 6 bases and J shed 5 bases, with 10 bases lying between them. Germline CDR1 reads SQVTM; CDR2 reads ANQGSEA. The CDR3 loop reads CSVVPFETQYF. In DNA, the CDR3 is TGCAGCGTCGTACCATTCGAGACCCAGTACTTC.

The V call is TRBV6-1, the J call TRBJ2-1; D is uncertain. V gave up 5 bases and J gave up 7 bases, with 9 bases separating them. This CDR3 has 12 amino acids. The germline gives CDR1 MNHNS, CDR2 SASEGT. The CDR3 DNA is TGTGCCAGCAGTCTAACCCGAAATGAGCAGTTCTTC. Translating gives CASSLTRNEQFF.